The clone carrying this TCR beta chain was observed a handful of times. Its cognate antigen is unknown. The entry originates in a study of T cells after yellow fever vaccination. Study observations and caveats: Among primary-vaccination clones, most reappeared after the booster, at approximately 96% for CD4 and roughly 88% for CD8. Weaker overall was a secondary response that nonetheless peaked faster, on day 5 versus 15. A small proportion of clonotypes was detected in both the CD4 and CD8 compartments.

This CDR3 is 17 amino acids long. V was cut by 0 bases and J by 3 bases, with 18 bases left in between. From germline, CDR1 is ENHRY and CDR2 SYGVKD. TCRdb re-analysed the 5' RACE reads in MiXCR, keeping a single row per CDR3 protein. The profile shows 350,000 to 550,000 distinct CDR3 sequences, about 17% of them singletons. This specimen was PBMCs, taken before the yellow fever booster vaccination. This clonotype was obtained from a man younger than 35 who received the YFV17D yellow fever vaccine. The chain joins TRBV10-3 to TRBJ2-7, with no clear D. The CDR3 nucleotides are TGTGCCATCAGTGAGTCGGTCACACCAGAGATCGGCTACGAGCAGTACTTC. It is translated as CAISESVTPEIGYEQYF.